This TCR beta chain appears in the sequencing data of a study of blood T cell repertoires in COVID-19. Study as a whole: Acute-phase and convalescent COVID-19 samples originated in the United States, Italy and Spain.

Under the authors' procedure: Quantification of nucleated cells was approximated via reference gene primer amplification. The assay was immunoSEQ multiplex PCR, and TCRdb's table has in-frame clones only and misses some. V and J calls and clone size come straight from that table; D and trimming were deduced from the DNA. This repertoire shows roughly 60,000 clones, roughly four fifths found once; its top ten account for about 16%. V shed 6 bases and J shed 1 base, with 14 bases lying between them. Looked up from germline, CDR1 is KGHSH and CDR2 is LQKENI. The CDR3 is made up of 15 amino acids. V is TRBV18 and J is TRBJ2-3; D is possibly TRBD2 (6 bases). The sample taken for sequencing was peripheral blood. The TCR was taken from an older man with acute or convalescent COVID-19. The CDR3 region is CASSADYRGTDTQYF. The CDR3 nucleotides are TGTGCCAGCTCGGCGGACTACCGGGGCACAGATACGCAGTATTTT. Combining the CDR3 with reference TRBV18 and TRBJ2-3 gives the whole variable domain NAGVMQNPRHLVRRRGQEARLRCSPMKGHSHVYWYRQLPEEGLKFMVYLQKENIIDESGMPKERFSAEFPKEGPSILRIQQVVRGDSAAYFCASSADYRGTDTQYFGPGTRLTVL.